These T cell receptor beta chains were read from a single sample in a study of PD-1 blockade in classical Hodgkin lymphoma. Data came from immunoSEQ multiplex PCR; TCRdb stores just in-frame clones and leaves some out. The sample records about 76,000 clones, approximately 91% being singletons. The specimen was peripheral blood mononuclear cells (PBMCs), collected at baseline. The receptors originated from a human donor with classical Hodgkin lymphoma. The CDR3 runs from the conserved cysteine through the conserved F or W. The D gene is left open where the match is weak. Some rows mark clone size as missing; the rest say once, few, many or name a class of expanded clone.

V	J	size	D	DNA	CDR3
TRBV7-9	TRBJ2-7	.	TRBD1	TGTGCCAGCAGCTTAACCGGGACAGGGGGCTACGAGCAGTACTTC	CASSLTGTGGYEQYF
TRBV6-5	TRBJ1-2	.	.	TGTGCCAGCAGTCAACCCGACAGTAACTATGGCTACACCTTC	CASSQPDSNYGYTF
TRBV4-1	TRBJ1-1	.	.	TGCGCCAGCAGCCAAGACGGAGGATCGGCGAACACTGAAGCTTTCTTT	CASSQDGGSANTEAFF
TRBV23-1	TRBJ2-7	.	.	TGCGCCAGAGACACTAAGGGTATGTCTTACGAGCAGTACTTC	CARDTKGMSYEQYF
TRBV30	TRBJ1-2	.	.	TGTGCCTGGAAAGGTGGCGGCACCAGACGAGGCTACACCTTC	CAWKGGGTRRGYTF
TRBV7-7	TRBJ2-7	.	TRBD1	TGTGCCAGCAGCTCCTACAGGGGTGGCGAGCAGTACTTC	CASSSYRGGEQYF
TRBV11-2	TRBJ2-1	.	TRBD2	TGTGCCAGCAGCTTAGATCGGGCTAGCGGGAATGAGCAGTTCTTC	CASSLDRASGNEQFF
TRBV19	TRBJ1-2	.	.	TGTGCCAGTAGTATAGGTTTACCCAGGGATGGCTACACCTTC	CASSIGLPRDGYTF
TRBV28	TRBJ1-5	.	TRBD1	TGTGCCAGCAGTTTATTGAGGGACAGAAAAAATCAGCCCCAGCATTTT	CASSLLRDRKNQPQHF
TRBV30	TRBJ2-1	.	TRBD1	TGTGCCTGGGATAAACCGGGACAGGCCTACAATGAGCAGTTCTTC	CAWDKPGQAYNEQFF
TRBV5-1	TRBJ1-3	.	.	TGCGCCAGCAGCCCTGAGGCTGGAAACACCATATATTTT	CASSPEAGNTIYF
TRBV29-1	TRBJ2-5	.	.	TGCAGCGTTGAAGAGGATTTTTACGCCCAGTACTTC	CSVEEDFYAQYF
TRBV5-1	TRBJ1-1	.	.	TGCGCCAGCAGCTTCGATCTGGGGGGGAACACTGAAGCTTTCTTT	CASSFDLGGNTEAFF
TRBV12-5	TRBJ2-2	.	.	TGTGCTAGTGGTTTGGGACAGGTCCGCACCGGGGAGCTGTTTTTT	CASGLGQVRTGELFF
TRBV15	TRBJ2-2	.	TRBD2	TGTGCCACCAGCACTAATTTCCTAGCGGGAGGGAAGAACACCGGGGAGCTGTTTTTT	CATSTNFLAGGKNTGELFF
TRBV27	TRBJ2-5	.	TRBD2	TGTGCCAGCAGCACCATGGGGCTAGCGGGACTCCAAGAGACCCAGTACTTC	CASSTMGLAGLQETQYF
TRBV7-9	TRBJ1-4	few	TRBD1	TGTGCCAGCAGCTTAGGCCCAGGGGGTACTAATGAAAAACTGTTTTTT	CASSLGPGGTNEKLFF
TRBV5-1	TRBJ2-2	once	.	TGCGCCAGCAGCTGGAGGACGGGGGACAACGGGGAGCTGTTTTTT	CASSWRTGDNGELFF
TRBV28	TRBJ2-1	.	TRBD2	TGTGCCAGCCTCGGACTAGCAGATGAGCAGTTCTTC	CASLGLADEQFF
TRBV7-2	TRBJ2-7	.	TRBD1	TGTGCCATCATAGGACAGGGGACTTACGAGCAGTACTTC	CAIIGQGTYEQYF
TRBV5-4	TRBJ1-2	.	.	TGTGCCAGCAGCTTGGGCAGGAACGCTAACTATGGCTACACCTTC	CASSLGRNANYGYTF
TRBV30	TRBJ1-5	.	TRBD1	TGTGCCTGGGACCGGGACCCAGGGGGGAGTCAGCCCCAGCATTTT	CAWDRDPGGSQPQHF
TRBV10-3	TRBJ1-1	.	.	TGTGCCATCAGTGAAGTTGTCAACACTGAAGCTTTCTTT	CAISEVVNTEAFF
TRBV5-5	TRBJ1-2	once	.	TGTGCCAGCAGCTTGGGGGAGTATGGTGGCTACACCTTC	CASSLGEYGGYTF
TRBV13	TRBJ1-2	.	TRBD1	TGTGCCAGCAGCTTAGGGACAGGGAACTATGGCTACACCTTC	CASSLGTGNYGYTF
TRBV18	TRBJ2-5	.	.	TGTGCCAGCTCTCTAGCCTCAGAGACCCAGTACTTC	CASSLASETQYF
TRBV7-2	TRBJ1-4	.	.	TGTGCCAGCAGCCTTACACAGGCGAAGGGTGAAAAACTGTTTTTT	CASSLTQAKGEKLFF
TRBV7-2	TRBJ2-1	.	.	TGTGCCAGCAGCTTGGTATATCTTGGAAGGACCAATGAGCAGTTCTTC	CASSLVYLGRTNEQFF
TRBV18	TRBJ2-2	.	.	TGTGCCAGCTCACCTAACGGGGGTAGGAACACCGGGGAGCTGTTTTTT	CASSPNGGRNTGELFF
TRBV4-3	TRBJ1-1	once	.	TGCGCCAGCAGCCAAGATTATGGGTACGAGTCTGAAGCTTTCTTT	CASSQDYGYESEAFF
TRBV7-9	TRBJ2-3	few	.	TGTGCCAGCAGCCTAAAGGGACTTGCTGTAGATACGCAGTATTTT	CASSLKGLAVDTQYF
TRBV15	TRBJ1-1	.	.	TGTGCCACCAGCAGAGACCCGCGGGCCCGTGGCTCTGAAGCTTTCTTT	CATSRDPRARGSEAFF
TRBV19	TRBJ1-5	.	.	TGTGCCAGTAGTATAGCGAGGGGAGGGTTCGGGAGCAATCAGCCCCAGCATTTT	CASSIARGGFGSNQPQHF
TRBV5-8	TRBJ1-1	.	.	TGTGCCAGCAGCGCCCCCCGCAGTAGCCTCGGAGAAGCTTTCTTT	CASSAPRSSLGEAFF
TRBV11-2	TRBJ2-3	.	TRBD1	TGTGCCAGCAGCTTAGATCAGGGGGTACGCACAGATACGCAGTATTTT	CASSLDQGVRTDTQYF